This T cell receptor beta chain was sequenced for a study of response to subunit inactivated influenza vaccine. MiXCR, applied by TCRdb to the RT-PCR reads, yields one record per CDR3 protein. This sample has 300,000 to 350,000 distinct CDR3 sequences; just over 20% occur once, and the top ten carry 9.5% to 13%. The CDR3 is made up of 14 amino acids. V was shortened by 5 bases and J by 5 bases, with 13 bases between the two germline ends. CDR1 SGHTA and CDR2 FQGTGA come from the germline V gene. Sequenced material: PBMCs from blood, taken less than 22 months after vaccination. V and J are TRBV7-3 and TRBJ2-1, with unresolved D. This clonotype was obtained from a man between 50 and 69 years old who received an inactivated influenza vaccine. The CDR3 nucleotides are TGTGCCAGCAGCCCTACTCCTCAGAACAATGAGCAGTTCTTC. Translation gives CASSPTPQNNEQFF.